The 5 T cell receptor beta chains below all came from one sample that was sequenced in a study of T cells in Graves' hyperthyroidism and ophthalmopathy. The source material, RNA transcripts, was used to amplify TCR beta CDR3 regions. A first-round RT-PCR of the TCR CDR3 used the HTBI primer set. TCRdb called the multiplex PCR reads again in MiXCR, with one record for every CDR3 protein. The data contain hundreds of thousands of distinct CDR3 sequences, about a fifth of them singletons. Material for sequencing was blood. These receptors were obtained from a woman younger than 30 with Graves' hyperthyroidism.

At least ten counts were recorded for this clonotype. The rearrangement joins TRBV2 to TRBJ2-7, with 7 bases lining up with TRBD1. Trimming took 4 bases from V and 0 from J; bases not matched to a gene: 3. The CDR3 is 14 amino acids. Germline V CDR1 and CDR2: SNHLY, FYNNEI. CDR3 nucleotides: TGTGCCAGCAGTGTACAGGGGAGCTCCTACGAGCAGTACTTC. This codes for CASSVQGSSYEQYF.

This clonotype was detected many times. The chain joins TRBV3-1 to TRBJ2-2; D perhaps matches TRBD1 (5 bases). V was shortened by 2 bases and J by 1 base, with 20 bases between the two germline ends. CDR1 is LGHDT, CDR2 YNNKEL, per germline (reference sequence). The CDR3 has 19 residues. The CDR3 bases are TGTGCCAGCAGCCAACCTATTCGGTTCAGGGAAAGGAACACCGGGGAGCTGTTTTTT. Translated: CASSQPIRFRERNTGELFF.

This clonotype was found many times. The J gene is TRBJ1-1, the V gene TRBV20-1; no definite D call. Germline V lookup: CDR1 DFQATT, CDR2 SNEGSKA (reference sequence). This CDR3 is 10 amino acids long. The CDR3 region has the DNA TGCCGCTGGGGGAACACTGAAGCTTTCTTT. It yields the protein CRWGNTEAFF.

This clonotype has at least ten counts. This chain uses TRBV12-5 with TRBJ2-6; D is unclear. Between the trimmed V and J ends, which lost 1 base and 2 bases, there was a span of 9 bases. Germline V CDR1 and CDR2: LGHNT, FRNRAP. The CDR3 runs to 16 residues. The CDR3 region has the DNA TGTGCTAGTGGTTTGGACAGCCGGACTGGGGCCAACGTCCTGACTTTC. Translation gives CASGLDSRTGANVLTF.

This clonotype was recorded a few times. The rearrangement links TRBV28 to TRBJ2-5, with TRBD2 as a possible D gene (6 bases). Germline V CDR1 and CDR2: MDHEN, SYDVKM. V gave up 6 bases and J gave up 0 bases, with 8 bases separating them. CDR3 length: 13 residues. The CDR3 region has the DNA TGTGCCAGCAGCGCGGGGCACCAAGAGACCCAGTACTTC. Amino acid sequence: CASSAGHQETQYF.